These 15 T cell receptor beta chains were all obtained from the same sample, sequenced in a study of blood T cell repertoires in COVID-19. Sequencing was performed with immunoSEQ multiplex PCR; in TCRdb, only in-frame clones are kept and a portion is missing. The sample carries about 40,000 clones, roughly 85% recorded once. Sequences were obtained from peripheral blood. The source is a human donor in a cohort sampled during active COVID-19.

The CDR3 sequence: CASRIQTWEQNTIYF. The CDR3 DNA reads as TGTGCCAGCAGAATACAAACTTGGGAGCAGAACACCATATATTTT. The chain combines TRBV2 with TRBJ1-3; D gene ambiguous. Trimming shortened V by 6 bases and J by 7 bases, and 19 bases separated the two germline ends. Looked up from germline, CDR1 is SNHLY and CDR2 is FYNNEI. The CDR3 is 15 amino acids.

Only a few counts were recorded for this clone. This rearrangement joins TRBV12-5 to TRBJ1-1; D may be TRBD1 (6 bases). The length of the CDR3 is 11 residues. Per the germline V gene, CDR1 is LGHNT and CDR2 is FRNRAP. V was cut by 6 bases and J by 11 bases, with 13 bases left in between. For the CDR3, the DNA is TGTGCTAGTGGACCAGACAGGAGGGCTTTCTTT. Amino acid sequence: CASGPDRRAFF.

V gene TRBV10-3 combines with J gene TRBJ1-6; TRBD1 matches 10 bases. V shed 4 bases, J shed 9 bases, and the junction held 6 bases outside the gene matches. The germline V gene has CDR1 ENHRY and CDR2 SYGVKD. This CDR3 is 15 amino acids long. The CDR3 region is CAISGDRGRGSPLHF. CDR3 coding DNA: TGTGCCATCAGTGGTGACAGGGGGCGGGGTTCACCCCTCCACTTT.

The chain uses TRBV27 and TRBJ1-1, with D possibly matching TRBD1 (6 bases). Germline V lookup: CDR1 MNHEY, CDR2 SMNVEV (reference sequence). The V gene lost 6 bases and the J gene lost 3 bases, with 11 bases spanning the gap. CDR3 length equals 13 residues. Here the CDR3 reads CASRTRGYTEAFF. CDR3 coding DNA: TGTGCCAGCAGGACGAGGGGGTACACTGAAGCTTTCTTT.

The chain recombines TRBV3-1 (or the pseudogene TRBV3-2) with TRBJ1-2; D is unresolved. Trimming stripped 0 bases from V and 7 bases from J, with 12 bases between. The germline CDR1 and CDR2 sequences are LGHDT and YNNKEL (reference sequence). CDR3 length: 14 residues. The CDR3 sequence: CASSQEGVNGGYTF. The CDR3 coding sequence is TGTGCCAGCAGCCAAGAGGGAGTTAACGGTGGCTACACCTTC.

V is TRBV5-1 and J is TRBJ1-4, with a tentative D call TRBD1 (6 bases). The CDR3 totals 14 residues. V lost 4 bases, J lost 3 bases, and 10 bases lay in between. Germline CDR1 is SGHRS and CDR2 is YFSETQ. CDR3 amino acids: CASSQWGPNEKLFF. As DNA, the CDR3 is TGCGCCAGCAGCCAATGGGGGCCTAATGAAAAACTGTTTTTT.

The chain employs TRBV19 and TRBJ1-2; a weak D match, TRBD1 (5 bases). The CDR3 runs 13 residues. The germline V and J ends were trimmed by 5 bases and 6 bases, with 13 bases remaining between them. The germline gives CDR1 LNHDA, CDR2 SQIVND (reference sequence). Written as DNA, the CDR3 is TGTGCCAGTAGTCGTGGGGGGGAGGATGGCTACACCTTC. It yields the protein CASSRGGEDGYTF.

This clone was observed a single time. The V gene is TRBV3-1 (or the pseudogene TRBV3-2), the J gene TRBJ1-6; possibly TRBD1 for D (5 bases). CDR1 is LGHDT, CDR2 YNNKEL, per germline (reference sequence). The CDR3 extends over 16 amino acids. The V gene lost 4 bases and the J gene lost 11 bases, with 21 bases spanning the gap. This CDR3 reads CASSPPGAGGRTPLHF. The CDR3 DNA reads TGTGCCAGCAGCCCCCCTGGGGCAGGCGGACGGACACCCCTCCACTTT.

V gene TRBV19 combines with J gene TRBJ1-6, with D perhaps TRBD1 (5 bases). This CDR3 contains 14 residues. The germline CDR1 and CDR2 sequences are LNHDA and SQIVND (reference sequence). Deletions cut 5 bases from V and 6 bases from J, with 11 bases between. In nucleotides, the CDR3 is TGTGCCAGTAGTCGGACCGGGGGTAATTCACCCCTCCACTTT. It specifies CASSRTGGNSPLHF.

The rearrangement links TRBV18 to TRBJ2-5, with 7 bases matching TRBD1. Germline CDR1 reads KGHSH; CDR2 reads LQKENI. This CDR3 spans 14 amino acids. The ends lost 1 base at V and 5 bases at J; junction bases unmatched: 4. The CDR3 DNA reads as TGTGCCAGCTCACCACAGGGGGCGAGGGAGACCCAGTACTTC. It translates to CASSPQGARETQYF. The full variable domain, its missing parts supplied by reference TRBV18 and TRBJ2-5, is NAGVMQNPRHLVRRRGQEARLRCSPMKGHSHVYWYRQLPEEGLKFMVYLQKENIIDESGMPKERFSAEFPKEGPSILRIQQVVRGDSAAYFCASSPQGARETQYFGPGTRLLVL.

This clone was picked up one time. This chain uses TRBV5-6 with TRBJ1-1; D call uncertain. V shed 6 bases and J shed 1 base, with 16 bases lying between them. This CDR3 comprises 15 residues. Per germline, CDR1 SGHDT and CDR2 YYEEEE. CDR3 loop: CASTGDRGRNTEAFF. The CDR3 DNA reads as TGTGCCAGCACTGGCGACCGCGGGAGGAACACTGAAGCTTTCTTT.

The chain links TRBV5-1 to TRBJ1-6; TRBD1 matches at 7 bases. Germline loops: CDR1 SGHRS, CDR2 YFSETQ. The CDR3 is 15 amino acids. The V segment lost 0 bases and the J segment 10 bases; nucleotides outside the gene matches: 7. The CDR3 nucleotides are TGCGCCAGCAGCTTGGATGCAGGGGGGCCCTCACCCCTCCACTTT. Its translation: CASSLDAGGPSPLHF.

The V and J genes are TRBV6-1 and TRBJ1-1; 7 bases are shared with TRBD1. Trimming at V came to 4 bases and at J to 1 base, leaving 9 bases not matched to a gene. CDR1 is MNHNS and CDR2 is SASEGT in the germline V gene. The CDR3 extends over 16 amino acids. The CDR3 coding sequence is TGTGCCAGCAGTGGAGGAACAGGGGACTCGAACACTGAAGCTTTCTTT. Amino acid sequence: CASSGGTGDSNTEAFF.

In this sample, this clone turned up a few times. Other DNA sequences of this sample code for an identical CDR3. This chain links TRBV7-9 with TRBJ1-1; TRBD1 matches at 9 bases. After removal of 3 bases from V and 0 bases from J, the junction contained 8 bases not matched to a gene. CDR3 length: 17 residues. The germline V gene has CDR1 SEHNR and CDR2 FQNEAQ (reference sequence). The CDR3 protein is CASSFSGTGSMNTEAFF. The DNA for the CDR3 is TGTGCCAGCAGCTTCTCCGGGACAGGGTCGATGAACACTGAAGCTTTCTTT. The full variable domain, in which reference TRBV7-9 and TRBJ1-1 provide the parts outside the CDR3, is DTGVSQNPRHKITKRGQNVTFRCDPISEHNRLYWYRQTLGQGPEFLTYFQNEAQLEKSRLLSDRFSAERPKGSFSTLEIQRTEQGDSAMYLCASSFSGTGSMNTEAFFGQGTRLTVV.

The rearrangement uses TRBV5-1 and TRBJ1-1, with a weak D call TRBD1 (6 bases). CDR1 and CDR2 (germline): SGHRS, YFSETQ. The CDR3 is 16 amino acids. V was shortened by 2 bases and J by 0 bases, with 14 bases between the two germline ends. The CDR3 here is CASSLQQGGVNTEAFF. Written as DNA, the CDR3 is TGCGCCAGCAGCTTACAACAGGGAGGGGTGAACACTGAAGCTTTCTTT. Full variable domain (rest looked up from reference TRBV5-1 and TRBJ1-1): KAGVTQTPRYLIKTRGQQVTLSCSPISGHRSVSWYQQTPGQGLQFLFEYFSETQRNKGNFPGRFSGRQFSNSRSEMNVSTLELGDSALYLCASSLQQGGVNTEAFFGQGTRLTVV.